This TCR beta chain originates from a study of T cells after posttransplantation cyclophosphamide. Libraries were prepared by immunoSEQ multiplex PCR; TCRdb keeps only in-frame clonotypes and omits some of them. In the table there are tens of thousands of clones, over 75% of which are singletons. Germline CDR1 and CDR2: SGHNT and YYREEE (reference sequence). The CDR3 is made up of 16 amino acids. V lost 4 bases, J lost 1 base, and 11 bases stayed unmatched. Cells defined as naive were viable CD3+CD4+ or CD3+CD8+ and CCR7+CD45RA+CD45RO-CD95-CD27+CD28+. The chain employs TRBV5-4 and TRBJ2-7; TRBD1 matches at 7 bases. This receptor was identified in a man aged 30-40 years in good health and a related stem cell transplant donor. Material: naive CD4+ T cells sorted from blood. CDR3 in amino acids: CASSRDGTAFSYEQYF. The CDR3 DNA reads TGTGCCAGCAGCCGGGACGGGACAGCCTTTTCCTACGAGCAGTACTTC.